These 11 T cell receptor beta chains were all obtained from the same sample, sequenced in a study of response to subunit inactivated influenza vaccine. TCRdb reprocessed the RT-PCR reads with MiXCR, giving one entry per CDR3 protein. Here the sample spans 450,000 to 550,000 distinct CDR3 sequences, roughly 27% being singletons. Sample: CD4+ T cells sorted from PBMCs, taken 4 to 6 days after vaccination. All receptors derive from a man between 50 and 59 years old who received an inactivated influenza vaccine.

This chain joins TRBV6-5 and TRBJ2-2; D ambiguous. The CDR3 covers 16 residues. Trimming left V 3 bases short and J 0 bases short, with 11 bases between. Germline loops: CDR1 MNHEY, CDR2 SVGAGI. CDR3 DNA: TGTGCCAGCAGTTATTTGGGGAACGCGAACACCGGGGAGCTGTTTTTT. Translation: CASSYLGNANTGELFF.

This clonotype was observed a handful of times. The V and J genes are TRBV29-1 and TRBJ1-2; TRBD1 matches 8 bases. This CDR3 comprises 13 residues. With V trimmed by 6 bases and J by 4 bases, 7 bases remained unmatched. In germline, CDR1 is SQVTM, CDR2 ANQGSEA. The CDR3 loop is CSVQGAPGYGYTF. CDR3 bases: TGCAGCGTCCAGGGGGCGCCCGGCTATGGCTACACCTTC.

Only a few counts were recorded for this clonotype. The chain carries TRBV10-3 and TRBJ2-5; 7 bases line up with TRBD2. CDR1 ENHRY and CDR2 SYGVKD come from the germline V gene. CDR3 length equals 15 residues. V lost 10 bases to trimming and J lost 4 bases; unmatched junction nucleotides: 15. The CDR3 here is CATSPSGTLGETQYF. The CDR3 nucleotides read TGTGCCACCAGCCCGAGCGGGACCCTCGGAGAGACCCAGTACTTC.

Many counts were recorded for this clonotype. The V gene is TRBV5-1, the J gene TRBJ2-7, with 8 bases aligning to TRBD1. The CDR3 spans 15 residues. V was pared by 3 bases and J by 1 base, with 6 bases of the junction left unmatched. Germline CDR1 is SGHRS and CDR2 is YFSETQ. The CDR3 sequence is CASSSGTGGSYEQYF. CDR3 DNA sequence: TGCGCCAGCAGCTCAGGGACAGGTGGATCCTACGAGCAGTACTTC.

This clonotype was observed a handful of times. The rearrangement uses TRBV11-1 and TRBJ2-1; D is possibly TRBD1 (6 bases). Germline CDR1 reads SGHAT; CDR2 reads FQDESV (reference sequence). This CDR3 is built from 15 residues. V dropped 5 bases and J dropped 2 bases, with 13 bases sitting between them. CDR3 DNA sequence: TGTGCCAGCAGCCGCATGGGGGCTACCTACAATGAGCAGTTCTTC. This encodes CASSRMGATYNEQFF.

This clonotype was seen repeatedly, ten times or more. J is TRBJ1-1 and V is TRBV7-9; no clear D gene. CDR3 length: 14 residues. With 5 bases removed from V and 3 bases from J, the gap between germline ends came to 13 bases. The germline CDR1 and CDR2 sequences are SEHNR and FQNEAQ (reference sequence). DNA of the CDR3: TGTGCCAGCAGCCAAGCCGTCGGGGACACTGAAGCTTTCTTT. Encoded protein: CASSQAVGDTEAFF.

A note on this clonotype: One junction end does not reproduce the germline sequence, and a read error may be involved. The V call is TRBV6-1, the J call TRBJ1-5; D remains ambiguous. Germline V CDR1 and CDR2: MNHNS, SASEGT. The CDR3 extends over 13 amino acids. The CDR3: CASIENSNQPQHF. In nucleotides, the CDR3 is TGTGCCAGCATTGAAAATAGCAATCAGCCCCAGCATTTT.

This clonotype has more than one count but fewer than ten. The V and J genes are TRBV20-1 and TRBJ2-1; D is possibly TRBD1 (5 bases). Trimming took off 0 bases at V and 6 bases at J, with 12 bases between the two ends. The CDR3 consists of 14 residues. Germline CDR1 DFQATT, CDR2 SNEGSKA (reference sequence). The DNA of the CDR3 is TGCAGTGCTAGAGATGTCCAGGGTATCAATGAGCAGTTCTTC. Its protein is CSARDVQGINEQFF.

The gene calls are TRBV5-1 and TRBJ2-3, with D unclear. Germline V gene lookup returns CDR1 SGHRS and CDR2 YFSETQ. V was clipped by 3 bases and J by 0 bases, with 11 bases between them. The CDR3 is 15 residues long. CDR3 DNA: TGCGCCAGCAGCTCGCTATCCGCCAGCACAGATACGCAGTATTTT. Encoded protein: CASSSLSASTDTQYF.

This clonotype turned up a few times. The chain carries TRBV7-8 and TRBJ1-1; TRBD1 is a possible D gene (5 bases). Germline CDR1 reads SGHVS; CDR2 reads FQNEAQ. This CDR3 has 13 residues. Trimming cost V 1 base and J 3 bases, with 6 bases left between them. This chain's CDR3 is CASSLGTYTEAFF. CDR3 DNA sequence: TGTGCCAGCAGCTTAGGGACATACACTGAAGCTTTCTTT. Complete variable domain (other parts from reference TRBV7-8 and TRBJ1-1): GAGVSQSPRYKVAKRGQDVALRCDPISGHVSLFWYQQALGQGPEFLTYFQNEAQLDKSGLPSDRFFAERPEGSVSTLKIQRTQQEDSAVYLCASSLGTYTEAFFGQGTRLTVV.

Ten or more counts support this clonotype. The CDR3 here is CASSSDRGNEQFF. The CDR3 DNA sequence: TGTGCCAGCAGCTCCGACAGGGGCAATGAGCAGTTCTTC. The rearrangement links TRBV7-7 to TRBJ2-1; 8 nucleotides line up with TRBD1. In germline, CDR1 is SSHAT, CDR2 FNYEAQ (reference sequence). CDR3 length: 13 residues. The V gene end was trimmed by 4 bases and the J gene end by 6 bases; junction bases not matched to a gene: 2.